This TCR beta chain is drawn from a study of T cells after yellow fever vaccination. The trim removed 5 bases at V and 3 bases at J, leaving 7 bases unmatched. From germline, CDR1 is SGHTA and CDR2 FQGNSA. The CDR3 covers 14 residues. It was through 5'RACE template switching that TCR cDNA was made, with a universal primer site and UMIs added. Each CDR3 protein gets one entry after TCRdb re-called the 5' RACE reads with MiXCR. The sample lists 610,000 or so distinct CDR3 sequences, 10% to 15% occurring once. The V and J genes are TRBV7-2 and TRBJ2-7; 7 bases map to TRBD1. The clonotype originates from a man aged 25 to 40 who received the YFV17D yellow fever vaccine. The sequencing here drew on PBMCs, taken on the day of the yellow fever booster vaccination. The CDR3 coding sequence is TGTGCCAGCAGCCCGGCACGACAGGGCTACGAGCAGTACTTC. Translation: CASSPARQGYEQYF.